This T cell receptor (beta chain) originates from a study of cytomegalovirus exposure and HLA in healthy donors. Study-wide findings and caveats: The listing of 150 or so TCR beta chains classed them as cytomegalovirus-associated. Versus the approximately 700-donor mean, an Asian-associated ancestry cluster reportedly showed fewer N-insertions in a later analysis.

This PCR relied on a set of 60 Vbeta primers and 13 Jbeta primers. The assay was immunoSEQ multiplex PCR, and TCRdb's table has in-frame clones only and misses some. Found here are under 90,000 clones, 70% to 85% of them singletons; the top ten hold around 7%. From germline, CDR1 is SNHLY and CDR2 FYNNEI. This CDR3 has 14 amino acids. Trimming left V 1 base short and J 5 bases short, with 9 bases between. Comments on this clone: The target antigen is unknown.

The J gene is TRBJ1-5, the V gene TRBV2; D is undetermined. The source is a woman aged 40 to 50 in good health and CMV-seronegative. The sample consisted of PBMCs. The CDR3 sequence: CASSEGTSHQPQHF. CDR3 sequence (DNA): TGTGCCAGCAGTGAAGGGACTAGTCATCAGCCCCAGCATTTT.